This T cell receptor beta chain was retrieved from a study of kidney transplant recipient with SARS-CoV-2 infection. TCRdb reanalysed the reads using MiXCR and keeps one entry per CDR3 protein. Of 200,000 to 300,000 distinct CDR3 sequences in the sample, 29% are singletons; the top ten hold roughly 7%. The material was a blood sample, obtained at baseline and around day 110 from a kidney transplant recipient. The receptor comes from a male patient between 25 and 40 years old who had COVID-19 and was a kidney transplant recipient. T cells may partly derive from the graft donor.

Here the CDR3 DNA reads TGTGCCAGCAGCCTGAAGACTGAATCTCGAAGGACCTATGGCTACACCTTC. Translating gives CASSLKTESRRTYGYTF. The chain links TRBV7-6 to TRBJ1-2; the D is unclear. Germline-derived CDR1 and CDR2 are SGHVS and FNYEAQ. The CDR3 runs to 17 residues. The germline V and J ends were trimmed by 5 bases and 4 bases, with 23 bases remaining between them.